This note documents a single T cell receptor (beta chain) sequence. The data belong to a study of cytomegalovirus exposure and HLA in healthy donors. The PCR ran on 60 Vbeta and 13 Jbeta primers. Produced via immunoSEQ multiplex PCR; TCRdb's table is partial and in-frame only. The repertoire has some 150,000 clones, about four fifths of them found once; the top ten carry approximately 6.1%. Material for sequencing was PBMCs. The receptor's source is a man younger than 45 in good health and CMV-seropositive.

CDR3 residues: CAWSENRDTEAFF. The CDR3 coding sequence is TGTGCCTGGAGTGAAAACAGGGACACTGAAGCTTTCTTT. The chain joins TRBV30 to TRBJ1-1, with a tentative D call TRBD1 (6 bases). The CDR3 loop spans 13 amino acids. CDR1 GTSNPN and CDR2 SVGIG come from the germline V gene (reference sequence). V lost 1 base and J lost 3, with 9 bases in between.